The rows below give T cell receptor beta chains drawn from one sample of a study of T cell changes during pregnancy in multiple sclerosis. The method was immunoSEQ multiplex PCR; TCRdb's version includes in-frame clones alone and lacks a portion of them. The profile shows tens of thousands of clones, approximately 96% of them singletons. The source was peripheral blood, collected in the second trimester of pregnancy. Source of these receptors: a female donor with multiple sclerosis, enrolled in a pregnancy study. CDR3s include the opening cysteine and the closing phenylalanine or tryptophan. A D gene is named only where the DNA matches it firmly. Clone size appears in some rows only: once, few, many, or a class for an expanded clone.

clone_size d_call j_call v_call cdr3_aa cdr3_nt
. . TRBJ1-2 TRBV11-3 CASSLSLPRDYYGYTF TGTGCCAGCAGCCTATCCCTTCCGAGGGATTACTATGGCTACACCTTC
. TRBD1 TRBJ1-5 TRBV29-1 CSARTGDNQPQHF TGCAGCGCCCGGACAGGGGACAATCAGCCCCAGCATTTT
. TRBD2 TRBJ2-5 TRBV7-2 CASSLELAGSGAQYF TGTGCCAGCAGCTTAGAACTAGCGGGGAGTGGAGCCCAGTACTTC
. TRBD1 TRBJ2-2 TRBV6-5 CASSPSRGLTGELFF TGTGCCAGCAGTCCAAGCAGGGGGCTCACCGGGGAGCTGTTTTTT
. TRBD2 TRBJ2-7 TRBV6-5 CASSRLAGAYEQYF TGTGCCAGCAGCAGACTAGCGGGAGCCTACGAGCAGTACTTC
. . TRBJ1-2 TRBV19 CASSTPARNYGYTF TGTGCCAGTAGTACCCCTGCGAGGAACTATGGCTACACCTTC
. TRBD1 TRBJ1-5 TRBV6-5 CASSYRTGPQHF TGTGCCAGCAGTTACAGGACAGGGCCCCAGCATTTT
. TRBD2 TRBJ2-7 TRBV2 CASVGKWASGSKLKGQYF TGTGCCAGCGTTGGAAAGTGGGCTAGCGGGAGTAAGTTGAAGGGGCAGTACTTC
once TRBD1 TRBJ1-2 TRBV11-2 CASSPTFGQVSWGYTF TGTGCCAGCAGCCCCACATTTGGACAGGTCTCGTGGGGCTACACCTTC
. TRBD2 TRBJ2-1 TRBV4-2 CASSQREGPNNEQFF TGTGCCAGCAGCCAGAGGGAGGGCCCAAACAATGAGCAGTTCTTC
once . TRBJ1-2 TRBV1 CTSSQHSGTGQVRYGYTF TGCACCAGCAGCCAACACTCCGGGACAGGGCAAGTTCGGTATGGCTACACCTTC
. . TRBJ1-1 TRBV5-8 CASSFRGFGTEAFF TGTGCCAGCAGCTTCCGAGGGTTCGGCACTGAAGCTTTCTTT
. . TRBJ1-1 TRBV29-1 CSVRAGAEAFF TGCAGCGTGAGGGCAGGGGCTGAAGCTTTCTTT
. TRBD1 TRBJ2-2 TRBV4-1 CASSLRDRGITGELFF TGCGCCAGCAGCCTCAGGGACAGGGGGATTACCGGGGAGCTGTTTTTT
. . TRBJ2-1 TRBV7-2 CASSLGANEQFF TGTGCCAGCAGCTTAGGAGCCAATGAGCAGTTCTTC
. TRBD1 TRBJ1-2 TRBV5-4 CASSWGTGGWYGYTF TGTGCCAGCAGCTGGGGGACAGGGGGCTGGTATGGCTACACCTTC
. TRBD2 TRBJ2-1 TRBV7-3 CASSFSGPSSGEQFF TGTGCCAGCAGCTTTAGCGGGCCTTCGTCGGGGGAGCAGTTCTTC
. . TRBJ2-6 TRBV19 CASSIPGSSGANVLTF TGTGCCAGTAGTATACCGGGAAGCTCTGGGGCCAACGTCCTGACTTTC
. . TRBJ1-1 TRBV4-3 CASSQQAGGYTEAFF TGCGCCAGCAGCCAACAGGCCGGGGGATACACTGAAGCTTTCTTT
. TRBD1 TRBJ1-4 TRBV4-3 CASSQDKTGGREKLFF TGCGCCAGCAGCCAAGATAAGACAGGGGGGAGGGAAAAACTGTTTTTT
. . TRBJ2-5 TRBV2 CASSLSSGVPQETQYF TGTGCCAGCAGTCTGAGCAGCGGAGTACCTCAAGAGACCCAGTACTTC
. TRBD1 TRBJ2-7 TRBV27 CASSLSSGQVYYEQYF TGTGCCAGCAGTTTATCATCGGGACAGGTGTACTACGAGCAGTACTTC
. . TRBJ2-2 TRBV7-3 CASSSRDRGGELFF TGTGCCAGCAGCTCGCGGGACAGAGGCGGGGAGCTGTTTTTT
. . TRBJ1-2 TRBV25-1 CASSAPGTNYGYTF TGTGCCAGCAGTGCACCAGGTACCAACTATGGCTACACCTTC
. TRBD1 TRBJ2-5 TRBV10-3 CAISESGTGETQYF TGTGCCATCAGTGAGTCAGGGACAGGAGAGACCCAGTACTTC
. . TRBJ1-2 TRBV7-2 CASSLDMTADWGYTF TGTGCCAGCAGCTTAGATATGACAGCCGATTGGGGCTACACCTTC
. . TRBJ1-1 TRBV6-5 CASSYSEGSGAFF TGTGCCAGCAGTTATTCAGAGGGCTCTGGAGCTTTCTTT
. . TRBJ1-2 TRBV19 CASSPAGGGPYGYGYTF TGTGCCAGTAGCCCGGCGGGGGGCGGACCCTATGGCTATGGCTACACCTTC
. . TRBJ1-1 TRBV19 CASSIDRDVDTEAFF TGTGCCAGTAGTATAGACAGGGATGTGGACACTGAAGCTTTCTTT
few TRBD1 TRBJ1-6 TRBV6-5 CASRPWDSNSPLHF TGTGCCAGCAGACCCTGGGACAGTAATTCACCCCTCCACTTT
. . TRBJ2-1 TRBV4-1 CASSQGLTGVEFGQFF TGCGCCAGCAGCCAAGGATTAACGGGAGTCGAATTTGGGCAGTTCTTC
. TRBD2 TRBJ2-7 TRBV7-2 CASSLASGRSGEQYF TGTGCCAGCAGCTTAGCCAGCGGGAGGTCGGGCGAGCAGTACTTC
. TRBD1 TRBJ1-1 TRBV11-2 CASSKGQRRYTEAFF TGTGCCAGCAGCAAGGGACAGCGACGGTACACTGAAGCTTTCTTT
. TRBD2 TRBJ2-7 TRBV7-6 CASSLLAGVRWGEQYF TGTGCCAGCAGCTTACTGGCGGGAGTCCGGTGGGGCGAGCAGTACTTC
once . TRBJ1-5 TRBV19 CASTRQGRDQPQHF TGTGCCAGTACCCGCCAGGGGAGGGATCAGCCCCAGCATTTT
. . TRBJ1-1 TRBV25-1 CASSETALNTEAFF TGTGCCAGCAGTGAGACAGCACTGAACACTGAAGCTTTCTTT
. TRBD2 TRBJ2-7 TRBV4-1 CASIPKDSGIHEQYF TGCGCCAGCATCCCTAAGGATAGCGGGATCCACGAGCAGTACTTC
. . TRBJ2-7 TRBV28 CASSLVRGSYEQYF TGTGCCAGCAGTTTAGTTCGGGGGTCCTACGAGCAGTACTTC
. . TRBJ1-1 TRBV28 CASSAGGQVANTEAFF TGTGCCAGCAGTGCGGGGGGGCAGGTGGCGAACACTGAAGCTTTCTTT
. TRBD2 TRBJ2-2 TRBV2 CASSDGGANTGELFF TGTGCCAGCAGTGATGGGGGGGCGAACACCGGGGAGCTGTTTTTT
. TRBD2 TRBJ2-1 TRBV11-2 CASRPIAGGTYNEQFF TGTGCCAGCAGACCAATAGCGGGAGGGACCTACAATGAGCAGTTCTTC
. TRBD1 TRBJ2-3 TRBV19 CAHDRGRTDTQYF TGTGCCCACGACAGGGGGCGAACAGATACGCAGTATTTT
. TRBD2 TRBJ2-7 TRBV9 CASSVGTSAFYEQYF TGTGCCAGCAGCGTAGGGACTAGCGCGTTCTACGAGCAGTACTTC
. TRBD2 TRBJ2-1 TRBV9 CASSVGPSGSPSLVDNEQFF TGTGCCAGCAGCGTAGGGCCTAGCGGGAGCCCCTCTCTAGTCGACAATGAGCAGTTCTTC
. . TRBJ2-7 TRBV9 CASSVATGFHEQYF TGTGCCAGCAGCGTAGCTACAGGGTTCCACGAGCAGTACTTC
. TRBD1 TRBJ2-7 TRBV18 CASSPYTGDFRNEQYF TGTGCCAGCTCACCTTACACAGGGGATTTCCGGAACGAGCAGTACTTC
. TRBD2 TRBJ2-1 TRBV19 CASSIGLAVGDEQFF TGTGCCAGTAGTATAGGACTAGCCGTGGGGGATGAGCAGTTCTTC
. . TRBJ2-3 TRBV9 CASSDGSGRTDTQYF TGTGCCAGCAGCGACGGCAGTGGGCGCACAGATACGCAGTATTTT
. . TRBJ1-5 TRBV28 CANRTPGALRAQHF TGTGCCAACAGAACCCCAGGGGCCCTCCGGGCCCAGCATTTT